This T cell receptor beta chain appears in the sequencing data of a study of graft-versus-host responses after intestinal transplantation. Study in general: Recipients obtained multivisceral, liver-intestinal, or isolated intestinal transplants. Once they had received anti-thymocyte globulin induction, all recipients took tacrolimus and steroids for approximately 3 years. Findings and limits, study-wide: There were GvH clones found in recipient marrow, and some of them appeared first in ileum or blood. Patients who carried graft-donor T cell macrochimerism also had high graft-versus-host to host-versus-graft clonal ratios in their allografts.

Germline assignment: CDR1 SGHDT and CDR2 YYEEEE. Trimming cost V 0 bases and J 4 bases, with 10 bases left between them. The CDR3 length is 14 residues. TCRdb's table, derived via immunoSEQ multiplex PCR, lists solely in-frame clones and lacks some. The sample lists fewer than 20,000 clones, just under 95% occurring once. Worth noting for this clone: Its specificity is unknown.

The TCR was taken from a human patient who received an intestinal transplant, so some T cells may come from the graft donor. Material: PBMCs, obtained 23 days after intestinal transplant. The rearrangement uses TRBV5-6 and TRBJ2-5; D is ambiguous. CDR3 amino acids: CASSLGAWGETQYF. The CDR3 nucleotides are TGTGCCAGCAGCTTGGGAGCTTGGGGAGAGACCCAGTACTTC.